These 23 T cell receptor beta chains share one sample of origin, sequenced in a study of blood T cell repertoires in COVID-19. The method was immunoSEQ multiplex PCR; TCRdb's version includes in-frame clones alone and lacks a portion of them. The sample lists roughly 100,000 clones; approximately 80% were seen once. The sample consisted of peripheral blood. Source of these receptors: a human donor in a cohort sampled during active COVID-19.

V gene TRBV9 combines with J gene TRBJ2-3, with 13 bases that match TRBD2. The CDR3 extends over 17 amino acids. Trimming cost V 4 bases and J 6 bases; bases outside gene matches: 11. The germline V gene encodes CDR1 SGDLS and CDR2 YYNGEE. CDR3 in amino acids: CASSRRTSGGPQDTQYF. CDR3 coding DNA: TGTGCCAGCAGCAGACGGACTAGCGGGGGACCACAGGATACGCAGTATTTT.

The CDR3 loop is CASSHGQENSPLHF. The CDR3 DNA is TGCGCCAGCAGCCACGGACAGGAAAATTCACCCCTCCACTTT. V usage is TRBV5-1 and J usage is TRBJ1-6; 7 positions match TRBD1. The CDR3 loop spans 14 amino acids. Germline CDR1 is SGHRS and CDR2 is YFSETQ. The V segment lost 4 bases and the J segment 7 bases; nucleotides outside the gene matches: 5.

This chain connects TRBV6-5 to TRBJ1-5, with a weak D call TRBD1 (5 bases). CDR1 is MNHEY, CDR2 SVGAGI, per germline. The CDR3 has 14 residues. V lost 9 bases and J lost 4, with 16 bases in between. The CDR3 DNA reads as TGTGCCAGTCTAGCCACGGGGGGAAATCAGCCCCAGCATTTT. Encoded protein: CASLATGGNQPQHF.

Note on this clone: Other DNA sequences in this sample translate to the same CDR3. V gene TRBV18 combines with J gene TRBJ1-1; no definite D call. The V gene's germline CDR1 is KGHSH and CDR2 LQKENI. CDR3 length: 13 amino acids. The germline V and J ends were trimmed by 6 bases and 3 bases, with 11 bases remaining between them. The CDR3 loop is CASSPGGDTEAFF. The CDR3 DNA sequence: TGTGCCAGCTCCCCCGGAGGTGACACTGAAGCTTTCTTT.

V is TRBV30 and J is TRBJ2-3, with D maybe TRBD2 (7 bases). The V end was cut by 3 bases, the J end by 2 bases, with 15 bases between. Germline V CDR1 and CDR2: GTSNPN, SVGIG (reference sequence). The CDR3 sequence is 15 residues long. The CDR3 region is CAWRFGGLFTDTQYF. The CDR3 DNA is TGTGCCTGGAGATTCGGGGGGCTCTTCACAGATACGCAGTATTTT. The full variable domain, in which reference TRBV30 and TRBJ2-3 provide the parts outside the CDR3, is SQTIHQWPATLVQPVGSPLSLECTVEGTSNPNLYWYRQAAGRGLQLLFYSVGIGQISSEVPQNLSASRPQDRQFILSSKKLLLSDSGFYLCAWRFGGLFTDTQYFGPGTRLTVL.

The CDR3 reads CASSPLAGSSYEQYF. The CDR3 DNA reads as TGTGCCAGCTCCCCCCTAGCGGGCAGCTCCTACGAGCAGTACTTC. The V and J genes are TRBV11-1 and TRBJ2-7; 8 positions agree with TRBD2. This CDR3 contains 15 residues. Per germline, CDR1 SGHAT and CDR2 FQDESV (reference sequence). J gave up 0 bases and V 8 bases, and 9 bases lay outside the gene matches.

The V and J genes are TRBV19 and TRBJ2-3; D remains unclear. Trimming removed 5 bases at V and 2 bases at J, with 8 bases between. Germline CDR1 and CDR2: LNHDA and SQIVND (reference sequence). This CDR3 comprises 13 residues. Here the CDR3 reads CASSSHYTDTQYF. CDR3 DNA: TGTGCCAGTAGTTCCCACTACACAGATACGCAGTATTTT.

V usage is TRBV30 and J usage is TRBJ2-1; TRBD2 matches 15 bases. V trimming: 2 bases; J trimming: 7 bases; junction bases outside the gene matches: 6. Germline V gene data show CDR1 as GTSNPN and CDR2 as SVGIG (reference sequence). There are 16 residues in the CDR3. For the CDR3, the DNA is TGTGCCTGGAGTCCGAACGGACTAGCGGGGGGGAATGAGCAGTTCTTC. Translation gives CAWSPNGLAGGNEQFF. The full variable domain, with the rest looked up from reference TRBV30 and TRBJ2-1, is SQTIHQWPATLVQPVGSPLSLECTVEGTSNPNLYWYRQAAGRGLQLLFYSVGIGQISSEVPQNLSASRPQDRQFILSSKKLLLSDSGFYLCAWSPNGLAGGNEQFFGPGTRLTVL.

The CDR3 protein is CASSSHSYNSPLHF. The CDR3 DNA reads TGTGCCAGCAGTTCCCATTCCTATAATTCACCCCTCCACTTT. The V and J genes are TRBV27 and TRBJ1-6; D gene uncertain. CDR3 size: 14 residues. Germline V gene sequence: CDR1 MNHEY, CDR2 SMNVEV (reference sequence). V was clipped by 4 bases and J by 1 base, with 5 bases between them.

The chain couples TRBV6-5 to TRBJ1-3; the D is unclear. The CDR3 consists of 13 residues. In germline, CDR1 is MNHEY, CDR2 SVGAGI. The V end lost 6 bases, the J end lost 3 bases, and 9 bases lay between the germline ends. The CDR3 DNA reads TGTGCCAGCAGACCTTCGGGTGGAAACACCATATATTTT. Translating gives CASRPSGGNTIYF.

The chain employs TRBV2 and TRBJ2-3, with D perhaps TRBD1 (5 bases). Germline lookup yields CDR1 SNHLY and CDR2 FYNNEI. Trimming shortened V by 6 bases and J by 2 bases, and 27 bases separated the two germline ends. The CDR3 is 19 amino acids. The CDR3 spells CASSVWEDRNSLNTDTQYF. DNA of the CDR3: TGTGCCAGCAGCGTATGGGAAGACAGAAACAGCCTCAACACAGATACGCAGTATTTT.

This clone has just a few counts. The chain joins TRBV6-2 or TRBV6-3 to TRBJ1-1; tentative D call: TRBD1 (5 bases). CDR3 length: 17 residues. CDR1 and CDR2 from the germline V gene are MNHEY and SVGEGT. Trimming took 2 bases from V and 0 from J, leaving 16 bases between them. The CDR3, as DNA: TGTGCCAGCAGTTACGAGGAGGGGTGGGGGATGAACACTGAAGCTTTCTTT. Protein sequence: CASSYEEGWGMNTEAFF.

The chain joins TRBV2 to TRBJ1-1; TRBD1 is a possible D gene (6 bases). Germline CDR1 SNHLY, CDR2 FYNNEI. The V and J ends lost 5 bases and 2 bases respectively, with 9 bases between them. The length of the CDR3 is 13 residues. Here the CDR3 DNA reads TGTGCCAGCAGTAGACAGGCAAACACTGAAGCTTTCTTT. It encodes CASSRQANTEAFF.

V is TRBV19 and J is TRBJ1-2; the D gene is possibly TRBD1 (6 bases). The V gene's germline CDR1 is LNHDA and CDR2 SQIVND (reference sequence). V gave up 3 bases and J gave up 2 bases, with 25 bases separating them. The CDR3 is made up of 19 amino acids. In DNA form, the CDR3 reads TGTGCCAGTAGTATCGTTCATCCCGGGATGACAGGTCAAAACTATGGCTACACCTTC. Its translation is CASSIVHPGMTGQNYGYTF.

This sequence joins TRBV20-1 and TRBJ2-1, with D perhaps TRBD2 (5 bases). The CDR3 runs to 14 residues. CDR1 is DFQATT and CDR2 is SNEGSKA in the germline V gene (reference sequence). The V gene lost 3 bases and the J gene lost 5 bases, with 14 bases spanning the gap. Here the CDR3 reads CSASRGSTHNEQFF. The CDR3 DNA reads TGCAGTGCTAGTCGCGGGTCTACCCACAATGAGCAGTTCTTC.

The CDR3 DNA reads TGTGCCAGTAGTATAGGTCTGACAGGGCCACCATATGGCTACACCTTC. Translating gives CASSIGLTGPPYGYTF. The rearrangement links TRBV19 to TRBJ1-2; 7 bases line up with TRBD1. CDR1 LNHDA and CDR2 SQIVND come from the germline V gene (reference sequence). The CDR3 length is 16 residues. The V gene end was trimmed by 1 base and the J gene end by 5 bases; junction bases not matched to a gene: 10.

The V gene is TRBV2, the J gene TRBJ1-1; D not resolved. Germline CDR1 SNHLY, CDR2 FYNNEI. The CDR3 spans 13 residues. V lost 4 bases and J 4 bases, leaving 10 bases between the germline ends. As DNA, the CDR3 is TGTGCCAGCAGTGGGCGGTTTGGCACTGAAGCTTTCTTT. Protein: CASSGRFGTEAFF.

The chain is built from TRBV19 and TRBJ1-1; tentative D call: TRBD1 (5 bases). The CDR3 is made up of 15 amino acids. From germline, CDR1 is LNHDA and CDR2 SQIVND (reference sequence). Trimming removed 5 bases from V and 0 bases from J, with 13 bases in between. CDR3 bases: TGTGCCAGTAGTCCCGAGACAGTCATGAACACTGAAGCTTTCTTT. Translating it yields CASSPETVMNTEAFF.

The chain employs TRBV15 and TRBJ2-2; TRBD1 aligns across 7 bases. In germline, CDR1 is LNHNV, CDR2 YYDKDF (reference sequence). The CDR3 is 15 residues long. V lost 3 bases, J lost 2 bases, and 3 bases stayed unmatched. The CDR3 region has the DNA TGTGCCACCAGCAGGGACAGGACAAACACCGGGGAGCTGTTTTTT. It encodes CATSRDRTNTGELFF.

The V and J genes are TRBV19 and TRBJ1-4; weak D call: TRBD1 (5 bases). The V end lost 5 bases, the J end lost 3 bases, and 13 bases lay between the germline ends. This CDR3 spans 15 amino acids. The germline CDR1 and CDR2 sequences are LNHDA and SQIVND (reference sequence). The CDR3 sequence: CASSATWGSNEKLFF. As DNA, the CDR3 is TGTGCCAGTAGTGCGACCTGGGGCTCTAATGAAAAACTGTTTTTT.

This chain uses TRBV6-1 with TRBJ1-4; no firm D call. This CDR3 is 15 amino acids long. Between the trimmed V and J ends, which lost 0 bases and 5 bases, there was a span of 10 bases. CDR1 and CDR2 from the germline V gene are MNHNS and SASEGT. The CDR3 region has the DNA TGTGCCAGCAGTGAAGCAGGCAGGCCGAATGAAAAACTGTTTTTT. It specifies CASSEAGRPNEKLFF.

A few counts support this clone. This rearrangement joins TRBV10-3 to TRBJ1-2; TRBD1 aligns across 10 bases. After removal of 6 bases from V and 13 bases from J, the junction contained 8 bases not matched to a gene. The CDR3 extends over 12 amino acids. In germline, CDR1 is ENHRY, CDR2 SYGVKD. This CDR3 reads CAISQRQGAITF. In DNA form, the CDR3 reads TGTGCCATCAGCCAAAGACAGGGGGCCATCACCTTC.

The CDR3 region has the DNA TGTGCCACCAGTCACCCGGGAACTAGCTCCTATAATTCACCCCTCCACTTT. Its translation is CATSHPGTSSYNSPLHF. This sequence joins TRBV24-1 and TRBJ1-6; D not resolved. The CDR3 runs to 17 residues. The germline gives CDR1 KGHDR, CDR2 SFDVKD. The V end was cut by 6 bases, the J end by 0 bases, with 14 bases between.